This T cell receptor (beta chain) was profiled in a study of T cells in Graves' hyperthyroidism and ophthalmopathy. Background on the study: Pretreatment peripheral blood was obtained at initial diagnosis. Study-level points and caveats: Most clonotypes expanded in the thyroid (above 0.001) were also present in blood.

Diagnosis rested on symptoms, serum thyroxine and TRAb, thyroid ultrasound, and orbital computed tomography. Of note for this clonotype: Its specificity is not known.

From RNA transcripts, TCR beta CDR3 regions were amplified. During a first-round RT-PCR of the TCR CDR3, the HTBI primer set was used. TCRdb re-analysed the multiplex PCR reads in MiXCR, keeping a single row per CDR3 protein. The sample has 270,000 or so distinct CDR3 sequences; about 25% are singletons. The CDR3 runs 15 residues. V lost 0 bases to trimming and J lost 1 base, with 10 bases between them. The V gene's germline CDR1 is SGHTS and CDR2 YDEGEE. Sequencing used blood. The chain links TRBV5-8 to TRBJ1-2, with unresolved D. The receptor was isolated from a man aged 40-49 years with Graves' hyperthyroidism that later progressed to Graves' ophthalmopathy. The CDR3 protein is CASSLDLSINYGYTF. The CDR3 region has the DNA TGTGCCAGCAGCTTGGATCTGAGTATTAACTATGGCTACACCTTC.